This TCR beta chain was recovered during a study of response to subunit inactivated influenza vaccine. The CDR3 consists of 13 residues. V was pared by 4 bases and J by 1 base, with 9 bases between. Germline V CDR1 and CDR2: SQVTM, ANQGSEA. Broader study findings: Researchers suggested that each seasonal influenza vaccination recruits few new T cells.

MiXCR, run by TCRdb on the RT-PCR reads, gives a single entry per CDR3 protein. The sample holds about 300,000 distinct CDR3 sequences, about 20% seen once. This clonotype was observed a few times. The antigen remains unidentified. The material sequenced was PBMCs from blood, taken about 20 months after vaccination. The V and J genes are TRBV29-1 and TRBJ2-3; D tentatively reads TRBD1 or TRBD2 (5 bases each). This sequence was found in a man aged 45-69 years who received an inactivated influenza vaccine. The CDR3 is CSVARDGTDTQYF. The CDR3 DNA is TGCAGCGTTGCCCGGGACGGCACAGATACGCAGTATTTT.